This T cell receptor beta chain was obtained from a study of blood T cells in healthy people across ages. Study results and caveats: Per-million-T-cell TCR beta diversity fell roughly linearly with age. Diversity figures derived from one million T cells were judged to underestimate the true value.

Then a second PCR, running roughly 7 to 11 cycles, was carried out with a sample-barcoded 5' primer and a J-beta primer mix. Each cDNA molecule, via a template-switch adaptor with 12 random nucleotides, was tagged. MiXCR was run by TCRdb on the 5' RACE reads, yielding one entry per CDR3 protein. The table shows 1.5 million to 2 million distinct CDR3 sequences, with roughly 50% occurring only once. Comments on this clonotype: What it binds is unknown.

The CDR3 spans 19 residues. Germline V gene lookup returns CDR1 DFQATT and CDR2 SNEGSKA (reference sequence). The specimen sequenced was blood. The origin of this receptor is a middle-aged woman in good health. The chain joins TRBV20-1 to TRBJ2-1; 7 bases agree with TRBD1. The end of the DNA fits TRBJ2-7 better, so the J call may be wrong. The CDR3 DNA sequence: TGCAGTGCTAGAGAAATAAGGACAGGCCCTTCGAGCTCCTACAATGAGCAGTACTTC. Encoded protein: CSAREIRTGPSSSYNEQYF.